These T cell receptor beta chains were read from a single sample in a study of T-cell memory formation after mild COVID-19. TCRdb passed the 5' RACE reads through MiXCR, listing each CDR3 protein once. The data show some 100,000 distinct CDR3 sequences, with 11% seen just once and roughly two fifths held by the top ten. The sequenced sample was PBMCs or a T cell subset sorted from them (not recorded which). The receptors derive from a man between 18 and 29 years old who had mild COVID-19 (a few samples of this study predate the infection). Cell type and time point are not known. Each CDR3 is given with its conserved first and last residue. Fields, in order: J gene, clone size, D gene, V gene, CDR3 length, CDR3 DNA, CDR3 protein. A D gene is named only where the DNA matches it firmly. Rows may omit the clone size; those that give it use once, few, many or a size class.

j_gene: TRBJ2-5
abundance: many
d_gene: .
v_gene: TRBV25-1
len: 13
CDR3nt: TGTGCCAGCAGTGAATCGAACCAAGAGACCCAGTACTTC
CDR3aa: CASSESNQETQYF

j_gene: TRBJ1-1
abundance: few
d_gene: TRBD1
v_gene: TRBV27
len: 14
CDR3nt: TGTGCCAGCAGTTTGGGGACAGGGCAGGCTGAAGCTTTCTTT
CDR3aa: CASSLGTGQAEAFF

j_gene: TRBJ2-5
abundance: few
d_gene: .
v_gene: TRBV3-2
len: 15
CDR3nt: TGTGCCAGCAGCCCGGAGTCGCGGGGGGAAGAGACCCAGTACTTC
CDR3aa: CASSPESRGEETQYF

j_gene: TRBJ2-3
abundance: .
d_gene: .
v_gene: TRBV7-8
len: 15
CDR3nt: TGTGCCAGCAGCTTAGGTGCCTCTAGCACAGATACGCAGTATTTT
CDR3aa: CASSLGASSTDTQYF

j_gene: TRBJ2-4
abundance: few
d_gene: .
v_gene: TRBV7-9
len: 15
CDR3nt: TGTGCCAGCAGCTTGTCGGACTTAGCCAAAAACATTCAGTACTTC
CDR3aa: CASSLSDLAKNIQYF

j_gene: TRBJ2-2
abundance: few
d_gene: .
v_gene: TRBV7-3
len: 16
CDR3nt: TGTGCCAGCAGCTCGCCCGGTGGGGAGAACACCGGGGAGCTGTTTTTT
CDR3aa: CASSSPGGENTGELFF

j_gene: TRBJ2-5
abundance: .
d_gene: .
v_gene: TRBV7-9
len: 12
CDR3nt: TGTGCCAGCAGCGGGAACCAAGAGACCCAGTACTTC
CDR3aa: CASSGNQETQYF

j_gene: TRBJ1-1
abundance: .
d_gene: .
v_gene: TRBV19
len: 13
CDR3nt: TGTGCCAGTAGATTGGGAACTGGCACTGAAGCTTTCTTT
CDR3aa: CASRLGTGTEAFF

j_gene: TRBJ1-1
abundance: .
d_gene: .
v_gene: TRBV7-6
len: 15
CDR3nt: TGTGCCAGCAGCTTAGGGGGGGGGCTCGGGACTGAAGCTTTCTTT
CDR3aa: CASSLGGGLGTEAFF

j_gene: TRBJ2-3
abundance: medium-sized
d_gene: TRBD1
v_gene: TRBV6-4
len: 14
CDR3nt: TGTGCCAGCAGCCCTGGACAGGCAACAGATACGCAGTATTTT
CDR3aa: CASSPGQATDTQYF

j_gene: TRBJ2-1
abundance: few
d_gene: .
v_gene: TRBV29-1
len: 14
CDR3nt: TGCAGCGTTCTGGAGGGCAACTCCTACAATGAGCAGTTCTTC
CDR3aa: CSVLEGNSYNEQFF

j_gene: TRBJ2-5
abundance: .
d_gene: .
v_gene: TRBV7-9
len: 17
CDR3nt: TGTGCCAGCAGTCAATTAGAAGCGGTTGCAAGTCAAGAGACCCAGTACTTC
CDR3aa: CASSQLEAVASQETQYF

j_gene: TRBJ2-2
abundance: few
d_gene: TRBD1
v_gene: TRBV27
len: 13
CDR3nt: TGTGCCAGCAGTAGACAGGGGACCGGGGAGCTGTTTTTT
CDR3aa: CASSRQGTGELFF

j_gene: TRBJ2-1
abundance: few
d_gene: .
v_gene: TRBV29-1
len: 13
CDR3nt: TGCAGCGTTGATCAGAGCTCCTACAATGAGCAGTTCTTC
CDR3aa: CSVDQSSYNEQFF

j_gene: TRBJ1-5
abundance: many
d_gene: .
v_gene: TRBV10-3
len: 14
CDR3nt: TGTGCCATCAGTGAAAGGGATAGCAATCAGCCCCAGCATTTT
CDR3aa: CAISERDSNQPQHF